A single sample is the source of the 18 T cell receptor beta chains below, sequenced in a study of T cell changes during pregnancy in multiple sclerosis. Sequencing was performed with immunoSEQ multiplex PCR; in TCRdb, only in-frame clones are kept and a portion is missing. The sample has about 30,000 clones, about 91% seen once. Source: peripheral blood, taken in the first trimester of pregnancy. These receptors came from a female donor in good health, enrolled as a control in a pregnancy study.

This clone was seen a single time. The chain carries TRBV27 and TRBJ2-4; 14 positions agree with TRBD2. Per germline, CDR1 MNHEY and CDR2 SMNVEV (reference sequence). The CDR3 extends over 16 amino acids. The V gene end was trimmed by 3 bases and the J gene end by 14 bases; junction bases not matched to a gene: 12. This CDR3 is CASSLSKTGLAGEEYF. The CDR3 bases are TGTGCCAGCAGTTTGTCAAAGACGGGACTAGCGGGGGAAGAGTACTTC.

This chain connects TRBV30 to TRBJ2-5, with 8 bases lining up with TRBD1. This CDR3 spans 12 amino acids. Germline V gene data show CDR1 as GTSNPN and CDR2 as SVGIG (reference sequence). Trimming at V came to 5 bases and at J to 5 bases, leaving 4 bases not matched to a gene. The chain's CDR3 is CAWGQGGETQYF. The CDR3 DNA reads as TGTGCCTGGGGACAGGGCGGGGAGACCCAGTACTTC.

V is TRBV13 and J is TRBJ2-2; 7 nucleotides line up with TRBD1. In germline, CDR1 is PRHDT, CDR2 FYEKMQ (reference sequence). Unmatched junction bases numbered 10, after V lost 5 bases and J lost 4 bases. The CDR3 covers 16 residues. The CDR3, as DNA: TGTGCCAGCAGCATCCTCCAGGGGGTCCGCACCGGGGAGCTGTTTTTT. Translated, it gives CASSILQGVRTGELFF.

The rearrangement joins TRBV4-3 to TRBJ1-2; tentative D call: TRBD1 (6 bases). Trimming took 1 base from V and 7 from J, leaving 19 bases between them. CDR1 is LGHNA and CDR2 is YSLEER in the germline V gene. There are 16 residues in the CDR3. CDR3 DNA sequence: TGCGCCAGCAGCCAAGGCCCCCCACAGGGCACGGCTGGCTACACCTTC. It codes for CASSQGPPQGTAGYTF.

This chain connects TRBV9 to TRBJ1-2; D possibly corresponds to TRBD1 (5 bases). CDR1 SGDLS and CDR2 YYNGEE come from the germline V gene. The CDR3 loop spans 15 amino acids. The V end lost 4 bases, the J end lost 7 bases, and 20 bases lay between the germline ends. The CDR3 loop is CASSHTGVGFGGYTF. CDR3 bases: TGTGCCAGCAGCCATACGGGGGTGGGCTTTGGTGGCTACACCTTC.

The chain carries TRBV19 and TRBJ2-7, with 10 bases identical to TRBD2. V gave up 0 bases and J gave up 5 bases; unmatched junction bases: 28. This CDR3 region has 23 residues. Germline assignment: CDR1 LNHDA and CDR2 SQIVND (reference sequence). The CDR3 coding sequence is TGTGCCAGTAGTATAGACCCCCCCCTAGGAGCGTCTAGAGCGGGAGGGCTCGGTGACGAGCAGTACTTC. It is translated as CASSIDPPLGASRAGGLGDEQYF.

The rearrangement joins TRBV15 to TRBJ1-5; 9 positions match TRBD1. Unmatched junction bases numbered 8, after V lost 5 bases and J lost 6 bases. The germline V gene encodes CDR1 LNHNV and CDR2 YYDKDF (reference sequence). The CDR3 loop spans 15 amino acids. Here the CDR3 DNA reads TGTGCCACCAGCTCGTGGACAGGGGTAGGTCAGCCCCAGCATTTT. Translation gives CATSSWTGVGQPQHF.

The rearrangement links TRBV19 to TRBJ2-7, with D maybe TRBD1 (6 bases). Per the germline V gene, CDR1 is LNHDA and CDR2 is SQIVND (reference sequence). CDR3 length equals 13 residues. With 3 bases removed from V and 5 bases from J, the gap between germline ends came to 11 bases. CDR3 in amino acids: CASSIAAGDEQYF. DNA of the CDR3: TGTGCCAGTAGTATTGCCGCAGGGGACGAGCAGTACTTC.

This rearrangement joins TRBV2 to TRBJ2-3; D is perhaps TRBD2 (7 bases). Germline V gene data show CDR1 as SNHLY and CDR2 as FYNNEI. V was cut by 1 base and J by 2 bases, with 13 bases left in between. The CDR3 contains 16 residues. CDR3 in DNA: TGTGCCAGCAGTGAAGGGAGGGCGGGGGCCACAGATACGCAGTATTTT. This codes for CASSEGRAGATDTQYF.

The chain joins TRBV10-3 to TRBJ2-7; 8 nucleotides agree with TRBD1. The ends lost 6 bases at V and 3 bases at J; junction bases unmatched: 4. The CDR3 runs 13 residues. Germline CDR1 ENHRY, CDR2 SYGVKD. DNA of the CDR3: TGTGCCATCAGGGCAGGGGGCAGCTACGAGCAGTACTTC. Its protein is CAIRAGGSYEQYF.

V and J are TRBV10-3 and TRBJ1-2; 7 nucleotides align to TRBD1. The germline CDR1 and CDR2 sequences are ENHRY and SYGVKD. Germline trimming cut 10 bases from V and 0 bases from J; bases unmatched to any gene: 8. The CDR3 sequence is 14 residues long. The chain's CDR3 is CASEDRATNYGYTF. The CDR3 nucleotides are TGTGCCAGCGAAGACAGGGCGACTAACTATGGCTACACCTTC.

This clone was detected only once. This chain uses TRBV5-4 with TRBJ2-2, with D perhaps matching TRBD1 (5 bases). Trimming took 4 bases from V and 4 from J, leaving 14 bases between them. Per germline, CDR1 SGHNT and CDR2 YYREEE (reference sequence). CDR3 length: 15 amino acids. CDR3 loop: CASSLGTGVTGELFF. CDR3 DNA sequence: TGTGCCAGCAGCCTGGGAACAGGTGTCACCGGGGAGCTGTTTTTT.

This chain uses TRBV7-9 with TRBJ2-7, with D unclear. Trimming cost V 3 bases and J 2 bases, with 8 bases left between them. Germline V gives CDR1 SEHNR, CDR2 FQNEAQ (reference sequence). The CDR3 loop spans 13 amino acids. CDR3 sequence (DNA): TGTGCCAGCAGCTTGGCGGTTGCCTACGAGCAGTACTTC. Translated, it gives CASSLAVAYEQYF.

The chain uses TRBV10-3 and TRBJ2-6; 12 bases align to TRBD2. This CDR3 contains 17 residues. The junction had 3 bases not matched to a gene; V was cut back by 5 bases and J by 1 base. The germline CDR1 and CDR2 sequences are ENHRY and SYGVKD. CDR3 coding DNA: TGTGCCATCAGTACGACTAGCGGGAGATCTGGGGCCAACGTCCTGACTTTC. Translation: CAISTTSGRSGANVLTF.

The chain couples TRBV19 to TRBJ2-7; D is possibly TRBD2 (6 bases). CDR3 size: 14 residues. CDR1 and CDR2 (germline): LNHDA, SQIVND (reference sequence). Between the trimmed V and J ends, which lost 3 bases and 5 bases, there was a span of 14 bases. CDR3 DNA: TGTGCCAGTAGTATTGGGAGGACCCGCCACGAGCAGTACTTC. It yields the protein CASSIGRTRHEQYF. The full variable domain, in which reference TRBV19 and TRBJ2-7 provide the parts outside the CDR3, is DGGITQSPKYLFRKEGQNVTLSCEQNLNHDAMYWYRQDPGQGLRLIYYSQIVNDFQKGDIAEGYSVSREKKESFPLTVTSAQKNPTAFYLCASSIGRTRHEQYFGPGTRLTVT.

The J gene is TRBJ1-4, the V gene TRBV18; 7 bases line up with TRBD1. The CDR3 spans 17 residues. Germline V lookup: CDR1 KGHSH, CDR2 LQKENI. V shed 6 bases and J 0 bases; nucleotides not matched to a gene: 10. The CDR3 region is CASSHRDRSATNEKLFF. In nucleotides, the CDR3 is TGTGCCAGCTCTCACCGGGACAGATCCGCAACTAATGAAAAACTGTTTTTT.

Here the CDR3 DNA reads TGTGCCAGCAGCTCACACGACGTACAGGGGGCAGGATCACCCCTCCACTTT. It encodes CASSSHDVQGAGSPLHF. The chain has TRBV7-9 and TRBJ1-6, with TRBD1 identical over 9 bases. CDR3 size: 17 residues. The germline V gene has CDR1 SEHNR and CDR2 FQNEAQ (reference sequence). Trimming at V came to 4 bases and at J to 10 bases, leaving 14 bases not matched to a gene.

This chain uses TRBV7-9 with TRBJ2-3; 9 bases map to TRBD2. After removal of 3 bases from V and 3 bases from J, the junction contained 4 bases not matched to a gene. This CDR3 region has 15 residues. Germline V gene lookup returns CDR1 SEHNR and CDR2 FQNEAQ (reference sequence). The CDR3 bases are TGTGCCAGCAGCTTGACTAGCGGAGCAACAGATACGCAGTATTTT. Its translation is CASSLTSGATDTQYF.